A selection of T cell receptor beta chains follows, all from one sample in a study of early T cells in non-severe SARS-CoV-2 infection. TCRdb reprocessed the 5' RACE reads via MiXCR and lists one record per CDR3 protein. The sample lists some 61,000 distinct CDR3 sequences; approximately 13% were seen once. The sequencing input was whole blood. The receptor source for this set is an adult who was a healthcare worker with PCR-confirmed SARS-CoV-2 infection or an uninfected control (not recorded which). CDR3s leave out the opening cysteine and the closing phenylalanine or tryptophan. Size is stated for part of the rows, as once, few or many counts, or as a class when the clone is expanded.

v_call	clone_size	j_call	cdr3_aa
TRBV5-4	.	TRBJ2-3	ASTQKRETVDTQY
TRBV6-2/TRBV6-3	many	TRBJ1-6	ASTPGLQGSYNSPLH
TRBV29-1	.	TRBJ2-5	SVEDPLVQAQY
TRBV10-3	few	TRBJ2-1	AIRAGSNEQF
TRBV15	.	TRBJ2-7	ATSSRTGVLEYEQY
TRBV28	.	TRBJ2-1	ASSFPGTNNEQF
TRBV28	few	TRBJ2-2	ASSIGLAGGNGELF
TRBV7-9	many	TRBJ1-4	ASSSGQGNNEKLF
TRBV20-1	few	TRBJ2-1	SAREEVAGRNEQF
TRBV28	many	TRBJ1-1	ASRLDGEAF
TRBV7-9	.	TRBJ2-1	ASSVMGEPFYNEQF
TRBV7-2	.	TRBJ1-5	ASSPVGQPQH
TRBV18	few	TRBJ1-2	ASSHSDRAEGYT
TRBV15	few	TRBJ1-1	ATSSYIPGNTEAF
TRBV10-2	few	TRBJ2-2	ASRVAAGELF
TRBV20-1	many	TRBJ2-7	SASRGLAGSSYEQY
TRBV11-3	many	TRBJ2-1	ASSLGGGAGGSYNEQF
TRBV11-2	many	TRBJ2-5	ASSYLGRRSQETQY
TRBV29-1	.	TRBJ2-3	SSDGSPSTDTQY
TRBV5-1	.	TRBJ1-1	ASSLAGQAMNTEAF
TRBV19	few	TRBJ2-1	ASSIGTSGTNEQF
TRBV20-1	many	TRBJ2-3	SASGDTQY
TRBV28	.	TRBJ1-3	ATDRESGNTIY
TRBV4-1	many	TRBJ2-4	ASSQEGGKNIQY
TRBV6-4	many	TRBJ1-6	ASSEGSYNSPLH
TRBV7-9	few	TRBJ2-1	ASSFIELAGGEQF
TRBV5-6	.	TRBJ1-5	ASSLNSRNQPQH
TRBV5-1	.	TRBJ1-1	ASSYGQGVWESEAF
TRBV27	many	TRBJ2-5	ASSSPGREGRKTQY
TRBV4-1	few	TRBJ2-7	ASSSPGTSNVYEQY
TRBV20-1	many	TRBJ2-5	SARGIGETQY
TRBV29-1	.	TRBJ2-2	SVDYLAYQTGELF
TRBV28	.	TRBJ2-1	ASSTDSGNSYDEQF
TRBV2	few	TRBJ2-7	ASSVLFGESYEQY
TRBV12-3/TRBV12-4	many	TRBJ2-1	ASKQQGPFNEQF
TRBV29-1	.	TRBJ2-1	SVDPQSNEQF
TRBV29-1	many	TRBJ1-4	SAGVGTGPGEKLF
TRBV4-3	many	TRBJ2-5	ASSQVVSGQETQY
TRBV27	few	TRBJ2-6	ASSLPTGFASSGANVLT
TRBV7-9	many	TRBJ1-2	ASSLVGANYGYT
TRBV2	few	TRBJ2-7	ASRHGTGGSYEQY
TRBV2	.	TRBJ1-2	ASSEGTPVVYT
TRBV27	.	TRBJ2-7	ASRPGRSYEQY
TRBV6-6	few	TRBJ1-4	ASSYGQGGNEKLF
TRBV9	.	TRBJ1-5	ASSVGEGEPQH
TRBV6-5	few	TRBJ2-7	ASSRSIQDYEQY
TRBV9	.	TRBJ2-2	ASSVSAAGLNTGELF
TRBV3-1	few	TRBJ2-1	ASSLGQREGREQF
TRBV28	many	TRBJ2-5	ASSPLGAETQY
TRBV10-3	few	TRBJ2-7	AISEWGEQY
TRBV5-6	many	TRBJ1-1	ASTYPGQNTEAF
TRBV5-1	few	TRBJ2-3	ASSEWASTDTQY
TRBV9	few	TRBJ2-3	ASSVVSLHTDTQY
TRBV7-9	few	TRBJ2-7	ASSFVGQGYEQY
TRBV19	.	TRBJ2-2	ASSTSGSWTGELF
TRBV4-3	.	TRBJ2-7	ASSQPLAGAYEQY
TRBV5-1	.	TRBJ2-5	ASSFISGGGETQY
TRBV5-1	.	TRBJ2-1	ASSSDLRGGNEQF